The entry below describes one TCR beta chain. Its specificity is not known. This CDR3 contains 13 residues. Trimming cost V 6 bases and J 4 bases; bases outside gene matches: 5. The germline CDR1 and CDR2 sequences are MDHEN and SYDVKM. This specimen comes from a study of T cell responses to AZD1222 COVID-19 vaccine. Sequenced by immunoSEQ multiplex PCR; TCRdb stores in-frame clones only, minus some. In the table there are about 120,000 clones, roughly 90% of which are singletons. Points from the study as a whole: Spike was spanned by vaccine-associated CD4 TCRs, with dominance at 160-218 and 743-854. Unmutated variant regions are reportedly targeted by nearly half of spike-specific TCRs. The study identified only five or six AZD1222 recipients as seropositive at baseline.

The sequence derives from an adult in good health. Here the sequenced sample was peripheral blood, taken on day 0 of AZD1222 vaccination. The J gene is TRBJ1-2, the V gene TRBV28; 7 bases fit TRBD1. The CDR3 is CASRRDSFYGYTF. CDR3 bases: TGTGCCAGCAGGCGGGACAGCTTCTATGGCTACACCTTC.